Detailed here is one T cell receptor (beta chain). Its antigen is not identified. The sample comes from a study of cytomegalovirus exposure and HLA in healthy donors. Amplification used 60 Vbeta primers and 13 Jbeta primers. Generated by immunoSEQ multiplex PCR, the TCRdb table keeps only in-frame clones and is missing some. The profile shows around 90,000 clones, about 80% of them singletons. Regarding the study as a whole: Certain sequence variants were highly shared and formed a cluster, and this cluster was likely a sequencing artifact.

V lost 4 bases to trimming and J lost 1 base; unmatched junction nucleotides: 19. The V gene's germline CDR1 is MGHRA and CDR2 YSYEKL. This CDR3 has 22 residues. J is TRBJ2-7 and V is TRBV4-1; 16 bases map to TRBD2. What was sequenced was PBMCs. The TCR comes from a man aged 25 to 40 in good health and CMV-seronegative. The CDR3 region has the DNA TGCGCCAGCAGCCCCCTGGACCACCGCGGGACTAGCGGGGGGGCGACGTCCTACGAGCAGTACTTC. Translation gives CASSPLDHRGTSGGATSYEQYF.